This TCR beta chain was identified during a study of cytomegalovirus exposure and HLA in healthy donors. Findings and caveats of the study: Published work reported that the classifier diagnosed cytomegalovirus status with high specificity and sensitivity. The study recorded about 150 TCR beta chains that were cytomegalovirus-associated. Later on, an analysis showed TCR association rates differing by HLA locus, with DRB1 the most and HLA-C the fewest. Within a later analysis, the majority of CMV-associated TCR beta chains appeared HLA-restricted.

This clone was counted a few times. Antigen: not known. The V gene lost 5 bases and the J gene lost 1 base, with 5 bases spanning the gap. The CDR3 is 12 residues long. CDR1 and CDR2 (germline): MDHEN, SYDVKM. 13 Jbeta primers and 60 Vbeta primers were used for the PCR. Measured with immunoSEQ multiplex PCR; TCRdb has only the in-frame clones, and not every one. The repertoire holds under 200,000 clones, with roughly 75% as singletons. The chain employs TRBV28 and TRBJ1-1; no definite D call. The source material was PBMCs. This receptor was obtained from a young man in good health and CMV-seronegative. Here the CDR3 reads CASSLPNTEAFF. The CDR3 DNA is TGTGCCAGCAGTCTACCGAACACTGAAGCTTTCTTT.